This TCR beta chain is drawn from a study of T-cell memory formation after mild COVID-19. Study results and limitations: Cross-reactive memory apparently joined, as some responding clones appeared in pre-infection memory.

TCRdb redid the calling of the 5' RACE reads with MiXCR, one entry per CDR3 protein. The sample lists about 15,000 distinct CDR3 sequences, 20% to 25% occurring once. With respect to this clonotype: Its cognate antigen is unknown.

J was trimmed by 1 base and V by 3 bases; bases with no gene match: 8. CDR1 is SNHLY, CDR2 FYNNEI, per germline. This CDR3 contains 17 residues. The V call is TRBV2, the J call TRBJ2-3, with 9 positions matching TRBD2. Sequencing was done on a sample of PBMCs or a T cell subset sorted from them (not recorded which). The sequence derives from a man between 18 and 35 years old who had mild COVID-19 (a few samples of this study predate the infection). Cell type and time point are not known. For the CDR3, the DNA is TGTGCCAGCAGTGAGGGCCTAGCGGGGCCCCGCACAGATACGCAGTATTTT. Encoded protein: CASSEGLAGPRTDTQYF.